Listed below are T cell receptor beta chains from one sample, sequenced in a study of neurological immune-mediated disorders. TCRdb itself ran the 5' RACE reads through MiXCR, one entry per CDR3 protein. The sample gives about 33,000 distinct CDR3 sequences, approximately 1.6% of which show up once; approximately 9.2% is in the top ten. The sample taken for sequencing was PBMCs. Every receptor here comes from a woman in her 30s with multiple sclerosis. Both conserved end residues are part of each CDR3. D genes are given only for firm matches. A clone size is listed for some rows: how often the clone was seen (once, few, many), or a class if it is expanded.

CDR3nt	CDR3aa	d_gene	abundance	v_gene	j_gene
TGTGCCAGCAGCCCTCCAGGGGTTGTTTCTGGCTACACCTTC	CASSPPGVVSGYTF	.	many	TRBV27	TRBJ1-2
TGTGCCAGCAGCAGCGGGACGGTCTATGGCTACACCTTC	CASSSGTVYGYTF	.	many	TRBV7-9	TRBJ1-2
TGTGCCAGCAGCGAGAGTGGGAATCAGCCCCAGCATTTT	CASSESGNQPQHF	.	many	TRBV7-2	TRBJ1-5
TGCGCCAGCAGACGGGACGTCTCTAACTATGGCTACACCTTC	CASRRDVSNYGYTF	.	many	TRBV5-1	TRBJ1-2
TGTGCCAGCAGTTTAGTAGGGACAGGGGGGAAAAAACTGTTTTTT	CASSLVGTGGKKLFF	TRBD1	many	TRBV12-3/TRBV12-4	TRBJ1-4
TGCAGTGCTTGGGACAGCCGGAGCTCCTACAATGAGCAGTTCTTC	CSAWDSRSSYNEQFF	TRBD1	many	TRBV20-1	TRBJ2-1
TGTGCCAGCACCCTACATGTCGGGGGGGGCACAGATACGCAGTATTTT	CASTLHVGGGTDTQYF	TRBD2	many	TRBV7-2	TRBJ2-3
TGCAGTGCTAGACGAGGGACAGGGCCAGATACGCAGTATTTT	CSARRGTGPDTQYF	TRBD1	many	TRBV20-1	TRBJ2-3
TGTGCCAGCAGGGCGCAGCTTAGCAATCAGCCCCAGCATTTT	CASRAQLSNQPQHF	.	many	TRBV6-5	TRBJ1-5
TGTGCCAGCAGCCCATTAGAGGGTTCCTACGAGCAGTACTTC	CASSPLEGSYEQYF	.	many	TRBV5-5	TRBJ2-7
TGTGCCAGCACGGACGGACGAGGGCAGTACTTC	CASTDGRGQYF	.	many	TRBV6-2/TRBV6-3	TRBJ2-7
TGTGCCAGCATTGGTGACGTCTACGTCAATGAGCAGTTCTTC	CASIGDVYVNEQFF	.	many	TRBV2	TRBJ2-1
TGCAGCGTTGGCCTCGGGGGCGAGCAGTACTTC	CSVGLGGEQYF	.	many	TRBV29-1	TRBJ2-7
TGTGCCAGCAGTTTTACGGCTGGGGGAACTGAAGCTTTCTTT	CASSFTAGGTEAFF	.	many	TRBV27	TRBJ1-1
TGCAGTGCCTACGCAGATACGCAGTATTTT	CSAYADTQYF	.	few	TRBV20-1	TRBJ2-3
TGCGCCAGCAGCTGGGGGGGAACAGATACGCAGTATTTT	CASSWGGTDTQYF	TRBD2	many	TRBV5-1	TRBJ2-3
TGTGCCAGCAGGGAGGCAGATACGCAGTATTTT	CASREADTQYF	.	many	TRBV6-5	TRBJ2-3
TGTGCCAGCAGCTTGAGGACACAGGGACTATTTACTGAAGCTTTCTTT	CASSLRTQGLFTEAFF	.	many	TRBV5-8	TRBJ1-1
TGTGCCAGCAGCTTGTTGGCACAGGGGTTCGGTGAGCAGTTCTTC	CASSLLAQGFGEQFF	TRBD1	many	TRBV7-2	TRBJ2-1
TGCGCCAGCAGCCTAGGACAGGCGGTTGCGAACACTGAAGCTTTCTTT	CASSLGQAVANTEAFF	TRBD1	many	TRBV5-1	TRBJ1-1
TGTGCCAGCAGCCCCTACAGTCACGCAGAAAAACTGTTTTTT	CASSPYSHAEKLFF	.	many	TRBV7-2	TRBJ1-4
TGCGCCAGCAGCTCAGGGGGCGCAACTAATGAAAAACTGTTTTTT	CASSSGGATNEKLFF	TRBD1	many	TRBV5-1	TRBJ1-4
TGTGCCAGCAGCTTAGACGCAGGGGGGACTCAGCCCCAGCATTTT	CASSLDAGGTQPQHF	TRBD1	many	TRBV7-9	TRBJ1-5
TGCAGTGCTAGAGATGCGGGGGGAGCGAACAATGAGCAGTTCTTC	CSARDAGGANNEQFF	TRBD2	.	TRBV20-1	TRBJ2-1
TGTGCCAGCAGCAAGAGCACAGATACGCAGTATTTT	CASSKSTDTQYF	.	.	TRBV11-2	TRBJ2-3
TGTGCCAGCAGCTTGGACAGGGTGAACATTCAGTACTTC	CASSLDRVNIQYF	TRBD1	many	TRBV12-3/TRBV12-4	TRBJ2-4